A selection of T cell receptor beta chains follows, all from one sample in a study of type 1 regulatory T cells. These receptors' targets are unknown. TCRdb used MiXCR to reprocess the reads, holding one entry per CDR3 protein. The data show 65,000 to 80,000 distinct CDR3 sequences, with less than 25% seen just once and less than 10% held by the top ten. The sequencing sample was made of cultured type 1 regulatory T (Tr1) cells, either the whole culture or a sorted fraction (not recorded which). The receptors stem from a human donor in good health. Each CDR3 is given with its conserved first and last residue. D genes are given only for firm matches. Clone size is stated in some rows and not others, as once, few, many or a class when expanded.

j_call d_call v_call clone_size cdr3_nt cdr3_aa
TRBJ1-4 NA TRBV12-3/TRBV12-4 once TGTGCCAGCAGCCAACGCGGGGGGGGATATGAAAAACTGTTTTTT CASSQRGGGYEKLFF
TRBJ1-1 NA TRBV12-3/TRBV12-4 many TGTGCCAGCAGTTTAGGGGCAGATCTTGAAGCTTTCTTT CASSLGADLEAFF
TRBJ2-7 NA TRBV10-2 NA TGTGCCAGCTCGTCCGGGGAGACTGGCGAGCAGTACTTC CASSSGETGEQYF
TRBJ1-6 NA TRBV12-3/TRBV12-4 NA TGTGCCAGCAGTTTGGCCGGATCACCCCTCCACTTT CASSLAGSPLHF
TRBJ2-3 TRBD2 TRBV7-9 NA TGTGCCAGCAGCCAAACCGGGACTAGCGGGAGGGCCCAATCAGGATATACGCAGTATTTT CASSQTGTSGRAQSGYTQYF
TRBJ1-5 NA TRBV19 NA TGTGCCAGTAGTACGGGGACGTCTAGCAATCAGCCCCAGCATTTT CASSTGTSSNQPQHF
TRBJ2-1 NA TRBV5-1 few TGCGCCAGCAGCTTGGTAGAGGGCGATGAGCAGTTCTTC CASSLVEGDEQFF
TRBJ2-2 NA TRBV27 few TGTGCCAGCAGGTACTGGACGAACACCGGGGAGCTGTTTTTT CASRYWTNTGELFF
TRBJ2-1 TRBD2 TRBV27 few TGTGCCAGCAAGACTAGCGGGAGAGAGGAGCAGTTCTTC CASKTSGREEQFF
TRBJ2-3 NA TRBV5-1 few TGCGCCAGCAGCGGGACGCTTATGGCGGGGAGCACAGATACGCAGTATTTT CASSGTLMAGSTDTQYF
TRBJ2-2 TRBD1 TRBV15 NA TGTGCCACCAGCAGAGACGTTGCGCGTGGGACAGACACCGGGGAGCTGTTTTTT CATSRDVARGTDTGELFF
TRBJ1-6 TRBD1 TRBV11-2 many TGTGCCAGCAGCCTTCGACAGGGAGGGAGCTCCTATAATTCACCCCTCCACTTT CASSLRQGGSSYNSPLHF
TRBJ1-5 NA TRBV7-8 NA TGTGCCAGCAGTCCTAGGACGGATAGCAATCAGCCCCAGCATTTT CASSPRTDSNQPQHF
TRBJ1-4 TRBD1 TRBV5-1 NA TGCGCCAGCAGCGTGGGACAGAACTCCGAAAAACTGTTTTTT CASSVGQNSEKLFF
TRBJ1-6 NA TRBV29-1 NA TGCAGCGTTGGACAGGCGGTCGGTTCACCCCTCCACTTT CSVGQAVGSPLHF
TRBJ2-1 NA TRBV20-1 NA TGCAGTGCGCCCCCGGATCGAGACAATGAGCAGTTCTTC CSAPPDRDNEQFF